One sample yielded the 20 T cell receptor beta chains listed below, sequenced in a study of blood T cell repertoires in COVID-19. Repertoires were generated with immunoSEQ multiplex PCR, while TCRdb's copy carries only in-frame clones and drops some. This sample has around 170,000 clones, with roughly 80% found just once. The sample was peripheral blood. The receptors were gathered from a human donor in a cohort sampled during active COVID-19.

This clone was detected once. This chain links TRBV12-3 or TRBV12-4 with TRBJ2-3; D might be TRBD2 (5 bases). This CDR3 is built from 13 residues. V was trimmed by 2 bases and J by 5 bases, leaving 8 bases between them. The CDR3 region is CASSLKDLDTQYF. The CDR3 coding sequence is TGTGCCAGCAGTTTAAAGGACTTAGATACGCAGTATTTT.

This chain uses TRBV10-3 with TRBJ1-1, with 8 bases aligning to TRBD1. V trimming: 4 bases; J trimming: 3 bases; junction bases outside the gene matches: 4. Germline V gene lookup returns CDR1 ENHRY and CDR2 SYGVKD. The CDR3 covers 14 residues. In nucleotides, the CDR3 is TGTGCCATCAGTGGGACAGGGTCGGACACTGAAGCTTTCTTT. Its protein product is CAISGTGSDTEAFF.

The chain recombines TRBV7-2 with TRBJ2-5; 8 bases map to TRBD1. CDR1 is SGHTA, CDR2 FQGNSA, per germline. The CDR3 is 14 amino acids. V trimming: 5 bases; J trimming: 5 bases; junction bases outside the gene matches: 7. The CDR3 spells CASSPDRGSETQYF. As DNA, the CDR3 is TGTGCCAGCAGCCCAGACAGGGGCTCGGAGACCCAGTACTTC.

The CDR3 region is CASSRDSPPLHF. Here the CDR3 DNA reads TGTGCCAGCAGCCGGGACTCCCCACCCCTCCACTTT. The J gene is TRBJ1-6, the V gene TRBV5-6; the D gene is possibly TRBD1 (5 bases). Germline loops: CDR1 SGHDT, CDR2 YYEEEE. This CDR3 has 12 amino acids. Trimming removed 4 bases at V and 11 bases at J, with 10 bases between.

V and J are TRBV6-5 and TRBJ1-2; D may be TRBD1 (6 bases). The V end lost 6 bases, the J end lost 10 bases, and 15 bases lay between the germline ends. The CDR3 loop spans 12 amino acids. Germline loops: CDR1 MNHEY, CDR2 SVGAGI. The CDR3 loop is CASRGQGPLYTF. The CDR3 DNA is TGTGCCAGCAGGGGGCAGGGGCCTCTCTACACCTTC.

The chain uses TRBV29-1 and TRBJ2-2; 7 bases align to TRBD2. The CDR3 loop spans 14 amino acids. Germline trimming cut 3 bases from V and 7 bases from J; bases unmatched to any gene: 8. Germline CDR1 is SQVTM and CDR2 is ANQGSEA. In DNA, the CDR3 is TGCAGCGTTGACGCGGACCGGGGGGACGGGGAGCTGTTTTTT. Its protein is CSVDADRGDGELFF.

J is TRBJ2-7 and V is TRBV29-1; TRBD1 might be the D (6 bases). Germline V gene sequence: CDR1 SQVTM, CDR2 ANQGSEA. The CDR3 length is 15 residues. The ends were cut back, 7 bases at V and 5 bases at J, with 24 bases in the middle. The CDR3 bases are TGCAGCGCAACAAAACCGGGACACATTTTAAACGAGCAGTACTTC. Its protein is CSATKPGHILNEQYF.

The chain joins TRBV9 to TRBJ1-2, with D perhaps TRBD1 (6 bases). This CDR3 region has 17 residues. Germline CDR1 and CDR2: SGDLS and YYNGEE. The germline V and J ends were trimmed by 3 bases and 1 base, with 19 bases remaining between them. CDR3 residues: CASSEGPRDNHNYGYTF. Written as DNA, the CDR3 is TGTGCCAGCAGCGAAGGGCCCCGGGACAACCATAACTATGGCTACACCTTC.

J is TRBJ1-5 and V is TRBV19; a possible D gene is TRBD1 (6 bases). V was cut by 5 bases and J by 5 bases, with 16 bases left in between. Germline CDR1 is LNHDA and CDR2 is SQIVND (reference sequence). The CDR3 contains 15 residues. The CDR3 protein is CASSSFQGRDQPQHF. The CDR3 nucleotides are TGTGCCAGTAGTTCCTTTCAGGGGCGCGATCAGCCCCAGCATTTT.

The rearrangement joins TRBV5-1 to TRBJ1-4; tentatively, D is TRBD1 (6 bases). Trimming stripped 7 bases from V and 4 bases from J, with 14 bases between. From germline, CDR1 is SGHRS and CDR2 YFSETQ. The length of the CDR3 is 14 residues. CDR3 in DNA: TGCGCCAGCTCACTTGGGGGCGATAATGAAAAACTGTTTTTT. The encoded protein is CASSLGGDNEKLFF. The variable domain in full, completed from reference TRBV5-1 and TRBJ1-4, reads KAGVTQTPRYLIKTRGQQVTLSCSPISGHRSVSWYQQTPGQGLQFLFEYFSETQRNKGNFPGRFSGRQFSNSRSEMNVSTLELGDSALYLCASSLGGDNEKLFFGSGTQLSVL.

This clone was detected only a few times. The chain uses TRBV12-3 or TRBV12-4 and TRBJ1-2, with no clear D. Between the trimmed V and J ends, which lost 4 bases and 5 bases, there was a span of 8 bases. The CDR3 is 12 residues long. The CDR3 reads CASSYSRYGYTF. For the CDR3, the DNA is TGTGCCAGCAGTTATTCGCGATATGGCTACACCTTC.

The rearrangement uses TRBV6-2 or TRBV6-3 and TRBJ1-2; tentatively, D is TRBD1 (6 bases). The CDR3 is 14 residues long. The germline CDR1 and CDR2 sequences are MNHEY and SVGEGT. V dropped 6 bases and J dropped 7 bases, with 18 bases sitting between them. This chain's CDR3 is CASSQFRTVVGYTF. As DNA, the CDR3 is TGTGCCAGCAGCCAATTTAGGACAGTGGTTGGCTACACCTTC.

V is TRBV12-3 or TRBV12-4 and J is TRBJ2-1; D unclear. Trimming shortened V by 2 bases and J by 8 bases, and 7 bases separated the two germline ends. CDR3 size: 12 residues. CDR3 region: CASSLRSHEQFF. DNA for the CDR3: TGTGCCAGCAGTTTACGGAGCCATGAGCAGTTCTTC.

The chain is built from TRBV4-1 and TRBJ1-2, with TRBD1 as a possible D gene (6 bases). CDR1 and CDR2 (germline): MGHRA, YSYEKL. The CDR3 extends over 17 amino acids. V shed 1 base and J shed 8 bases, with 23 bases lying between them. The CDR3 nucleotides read TGCGCCAGCAGCCAAGGACCCGGAGAAGGGGGTTTATACGGCTACACCTTC. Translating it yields CASSQGPGEGGLYGYTF.

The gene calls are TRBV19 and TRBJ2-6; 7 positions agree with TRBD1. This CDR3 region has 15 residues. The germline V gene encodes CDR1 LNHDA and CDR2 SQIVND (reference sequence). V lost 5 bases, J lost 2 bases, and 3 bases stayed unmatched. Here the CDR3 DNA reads TGTGCCAGTAGTCGAGACAGGGCTGGGGCCAACGTCCTGACTTTC. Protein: CASSRDRAGANVLTF.

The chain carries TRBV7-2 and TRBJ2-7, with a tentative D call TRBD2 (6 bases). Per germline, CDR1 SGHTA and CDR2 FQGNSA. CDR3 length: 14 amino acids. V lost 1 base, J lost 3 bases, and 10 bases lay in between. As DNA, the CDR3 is TGTGCCAGCAGCTTAGTGGCGGGGATCTACGAGCAGTACTTC. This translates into CASSLVAGIYEQYF.

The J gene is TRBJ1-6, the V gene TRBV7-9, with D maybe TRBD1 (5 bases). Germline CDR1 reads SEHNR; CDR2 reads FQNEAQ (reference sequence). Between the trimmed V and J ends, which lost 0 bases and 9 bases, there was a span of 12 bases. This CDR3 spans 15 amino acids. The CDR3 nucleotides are TGTGCCAGCAGCTTAGCATCGGGGCGGGGTTCACCCCTCCACTTT. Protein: CASSLASGRGSPLHF.

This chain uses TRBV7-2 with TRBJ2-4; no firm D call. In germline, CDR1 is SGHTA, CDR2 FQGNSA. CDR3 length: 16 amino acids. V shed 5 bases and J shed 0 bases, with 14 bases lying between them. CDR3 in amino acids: CASSPTSTLAKNIQYF. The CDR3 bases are TGTGCCAGCAGCCCAACATCAACCCTAGCCAAAAACATTCAGTACTTC.

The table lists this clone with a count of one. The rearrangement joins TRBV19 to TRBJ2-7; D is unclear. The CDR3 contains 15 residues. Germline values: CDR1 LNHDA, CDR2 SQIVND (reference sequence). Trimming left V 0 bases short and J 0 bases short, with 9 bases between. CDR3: CASSIDNSRSYEQYF. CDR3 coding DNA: TGTGCCAGTAGTATAGATAACTCCCGCTCCTACGAGCAGTACTTC.

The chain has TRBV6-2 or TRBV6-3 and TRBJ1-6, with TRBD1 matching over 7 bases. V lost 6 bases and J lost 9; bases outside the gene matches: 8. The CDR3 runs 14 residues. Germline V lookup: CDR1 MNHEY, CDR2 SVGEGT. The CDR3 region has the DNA TGTGCCAGCAGCAAGGGGACAGAGATTTCACCCCTCCACTTT. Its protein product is CASSKGTEISPLHF.